The next 5 T cell receptor beta chains were all read from a single sample in a study of blood T cell repertoires in COVID-19. Assay: immunoSEQ multiplex PCR; the TCRdb copy retains only in-frame clones and omits some. Of some 170,000 clones listed, over 90% are singletons. Specimen: peripheral blood. These receptors all come from a woman aged 55-69 years with COVID-19, enrolled during active disease.

This clone was seen just once. This sequence joins TRBV28 and TRBJ1-1; tentatively, D is TRBD1 (6 bases). The CDR3 loop spans 14 amino acids. V was shortened by 8 bases and J by 1 base, with 14 bases between the two germline ends. CDR1 MDHEN and CDR2 SYDVKM come from the germline V gene. The CDR3 DNA reads as TGTGCCAGCGCCTCATGGGGGCCGAACACTGAAGCTTTCTTT. Amino acid sequence: CASASWGPNTEAFF.

This clone was counted a single time. The CDR3, as DNA: TGTGCCAGCTCATTCGACAGGGCCCAGGCTGCTGAGCAGTTCTTC. Encoded protein: CASSFDRAQAAEQFF. The rearrangement links TRBV18 to TRBJ2-1, with 7 bases lining up with TRBD1. Germline lookup yields CDR1 KGHSH and CDR2 LQKENI. The CDR3 is 15 amino acids. V shed 5 bases and J 9 bases; nucleotides not matched to a gene: 13.

Turning to this clone: At the DNA level, this CDR3 is encoded by other sequences in the same sample as well. The chain employs TRBV7-2 and TRBJ1-3, with D possibly matching TRBD1 (5 bases). Trimming pared 1 base from V and 0 bases from J, leaving 7 bases between. The CDR3 totals 15 residues. The germline gives CDR1 SGHTA, CDR2 FQGNSA. CDR3 DNA sequence: TGTGCCAGCAGCTTAGAGGGGCTCTCTGGAAACACCATATATTTT. Its translation is CASSLEGLSGNTIYF.

This clone was seen only once. J is TRBJ2-2 and V is TRBV19; 10 bases are shared with TRBD2. The CDR3 totals 17 residues. With V trimmed by 7 bases and J by 5 bases, 13 bases remained unmatched. Germline V gene lookup returns CDR1 LNHDA and CDR2 SQIVND (reference sequence). The CDR3 DNA sequence: TGTGCCAGTAACCCCCCCTCCGGACTAGCGGAGACCGGGGAGCTGTTTTTT. It encodes CASNPPSGLAETGELFF.

This sequence joins TRBV10-3 and TRBJ2-3; 9 nucleotides align to TRBD2. The J segment lost 6 bases and the V segment lost 6 bases, leaving 10 bases of the junction unmatched. The CDR3 covers 15 residues. Germline V CDR1 and CDR2: ENHRY, SYGVKD. The CDR3 DNA reads TGTGCCATCAGAGGGGCTAGCGGGGCCGGGGATACGCAGTATTTT. It translates to CAIRGASGAGDTQYF.